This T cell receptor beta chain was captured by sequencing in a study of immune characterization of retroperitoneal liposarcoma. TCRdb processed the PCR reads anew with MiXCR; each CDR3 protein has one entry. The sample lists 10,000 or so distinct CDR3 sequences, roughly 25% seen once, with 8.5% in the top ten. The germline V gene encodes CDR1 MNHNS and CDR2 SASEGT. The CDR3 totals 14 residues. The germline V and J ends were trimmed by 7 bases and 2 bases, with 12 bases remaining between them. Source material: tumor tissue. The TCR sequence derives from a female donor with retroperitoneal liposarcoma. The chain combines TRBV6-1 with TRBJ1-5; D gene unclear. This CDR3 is CASTPAGGNQPQHF. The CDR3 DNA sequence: TGTGCCAGCACCCCTGCAGGCGGCAATCAGCCCCAGCATTTT.